Listed here are 7 T cell receptor beta chains from one sample, sequenced in a study of cytomegalovirus exposure and HLA in healthy donors. Vbeta (60) and Jbeta (13) primers were used in the PCR. Profiled with immunoSEQ multiplex PCR; TCRdb holds only in-frame clones, not every one. The sample consists of more than 85,000 clones, roughly 83% of them appearing once. Specimen: PBMCs. Source of these receptors: a male donor in good health and CMV-seropositive.

The V and J genes are TRBV18 and TRBJ1-1; perhaps TRBD1 as D (6 bases). Germline V lookup: CDR1 KGHSH, CDR2 LQKENI. V shed 3 bases and J shed 0 bases, with 14 bases lying between them. CDR3 size: 16 residues. The DNA for the CDR3 is TGTGCCAGCTCACCCGCTTGGCAGGGGATGAACACTGAAGCTTTCTTT. This sequence encodes CASSPAWQGMNTEAFF.

J is TRBJ2-1 and V is TRBV2; D may be TRBD1 (6 bases). Trimming left V 1 base short and J 0 bases short, with 10 bases between. The CDR3 covers 16 residues. In germline, CDR1 is SNHLY, CDR2 FYNNEI. The CDR3: CASSEVAGVSYNEQFF. The CDR3 coding sequence is TGTGCCAGCAGTGAAGTTGCAGGGGTCTCCTACAATGAGCAGTTCTTC. Variable domain in full (rest from reference TRBV2 and TRBJ2-1): EPEVTQTPSHQVTQMGQEVILRCVPISNHLYFYWYRQILGQKVEFLVSFYNNEISEKSEIFDDQFSVERPDGSNFTLKIRSTKLEDSAMYFCASSEVAGVSYNEQFFGPGTRLTVL.

This clone was detected only once. This chain links TRBV11-3 with TRBJ2-7; perhaps TRBD1 as D (5 bases). The ends were cut back, 1 base at V and 6 bases at J, with 7 bases in the middle. The V gene's germline CDR1 is SGHNT and CDR2 YENEEA. CDR3 length: 12 residues. CDR3 amino acids: CASSLAGFEQYF. In DNA, the CDR3 is TGTGCCAGCAGCTTAGCAGGGTTCGAGCAGTACTTC.

This chain uses TRBV2 with TRBJ2-7, with a possible D match to TRBD1 (5 bases). With 1 base removed from V and 3 bases from J, the gap between germline ends came to 16 bases. The CDR3 has 16 residues. Per the germline V gene, CDR1 is SNHLY and CDR2 is FYNNEI. CDR3 sequence (DNA): TGTGCCAGCAGTGAAGTTGTGTGGGGCGGATACTACGAGCAGTACTTC. Its translation is CASSEVVWGGYYEQYF.

The chain employs TRBV6-6 and TRBJ1-4; tentative D call: TRBD1 (5 bases). V was trimmed by 0 bases and J by 4 bases, leaving 9 bases between them. The CDR3 sequence is 15 residues long. Germline V lookup: CDR1 MNHNY, CDR2 SVGAGI (reference sequence). This CDR3 reads CASSYSGGNNEKLFF. The CDR3 DNA reads TGTGCCAGCAGTTACTCGGGGGGAAATAATGAAAAACTGTTTTTT.

This chain links TRBV6-6 with TRBJ1-4; D is perhaps TRBD1 (5 bases). The CDR3 spans 14 residues. V lost 4 bases to trimming and J lost 5 bases, with 11 bases between them. CDR1 MNHNY and CDR2 SVGAGI come from the germline V gene (reference sequence). The CDR3 is CASSFYDRNEKLFF. In nucleotides, the CDR3 is TGTGCCAGCAGTTTTTACGACAGAAATGAAAAACTGTTTTTT.

This clone was seen a handful of times. V usage is TRBV5-4 and J usage is TRBJ2-2; D is perhaps TRBD2 (5 bases). V lost 0 bases, J lost 1 base, and 10 bases lay in between. The germline V gene has CDR1 SGHNT and CDR2 YYREEE (reference sequence). The CDR3 covers 16 residues. The chain's CDR3 is CASSLGPGKNTGELFF. The CDR3 DNA reads TGTGCCAGCAGCTTGGGGCCGGGGAAGAACACCGGGGAGCTGTTTTTT.